This T cell receptor beta chain was identified during a study of CD8+ T cells in alopecia areata. Study at large: Treatment of the treated patients consisted of oral tofacitinib, 5 to 10 mg twice daily. General study points: In blood and scalp, many expanded lesional clones persisted during tofacitinib. Especially in alopecia totalis/universalis, lesional scalp showed greater clonality than normal scalp did.

The germline V gene has CDR1 PRHDT and CDR2 FYEKMQ (reference sequence). Trimming at V came to 5 bases and at J to 0 bases, leaving 4 bases not matched to a gene. The CDR3 consists of 14 residues. Concerning this clone itself: Its antigen is not known.

RNA extraction was followed by reverse transcription into cDNA, which acted as the sequencing template. Produced via immunoSEQ multiplex PCR; TCRdb's table is partial and in-frame only. The table lists around 200,000 clones, roughly 50% of them singletons. Treatment indicated: oral pan-JAK inhibitor, 5-10 mg twice daily. The material sequenced was CD8+ T cells sorted from blood, taken at week 24, from a patient treated with tofacitinib. The chain has TRBV13 and TRBJ2-7, with TRBD1 matching 7 bases. The sequence was obtained from a human donor with alopecia areata. CDR3 coding DNA: TGTGCCAGCAGCCCGGACAGGAACTCCTACGAGCAGTACTTC. Its translation is CASSPDRNSYEQYF. Together with reference TRBV13 and TRBJ2-7, the CDR3 gives the full variable domain: AAGVIQSPRHLIKEKRETATLKCYPIPRHDTVYWYQQGPGQDPQFLISFYEKMQSDKGSIPDRFSAQQFSDYHSELNMSSLELGDSALYFCASSPDRNSYEQYFGPGTRLTVT.